The 7 T cell receptor beta chains below come from one sample, sequenced in a study of cytomegalovirus exposure and HLA in healthy donors. The study ran its PCR with 60 Vbeta and 13 Jbeta primers. TCRdb keeps only in-frame clones here, not all; method: immunoSEQ multiplex PCR. The table includes under 200,000 clones, just under 80% detected once. The sample was PBMCs. The receptors here all came from a woman aged 45 to 65 in good health and CMV-seropositive.

The J gene is TRBJ2-5, the V gene TRBV6-5; 8 positions agree with TRBD2. Per the germline V gene, CDR1 is MNHEY and CDR2 is SVGAGI. There are 14 residues in the CDR3. J was trimmed by 1 base and V by 9 bases; bases with no gene match: 7. The CDR3 here is CASPRGGRQETQYF. The CDR3 region has the DNA TGTGCCAGTCCACGGGGGGGCCGCCAAGAGACCCAGTACTTC.

The chain has TRBV5-6 and TRBJ2-5; D is possibly TRBD2 (6 bases). The CDR3 runs to 13 residues. Germline CDR1 and CDR2: SGHDT and YYEEEE. The germline V and J ends were trimmed by 5 bases and 1 base, with 9 bases remaining between them. Here the CDR3 reads CASRISGQETQYF. DNA of the CDR3: TGTGCCAGCAGGATTAGCGGCCAAGAGACCCAGTACTTC.

In the case of this clone: The junction differs from germline at one of its ends, possibly a read error. This sequence joins TRBV30 and TRBJ1-2; the D is unclear. CDR1 GTSNPN and CDR2 SVGIG come from the germline V gene (reference sequence). The CDR3 is 11 residues long. The CDR3 DNA follows: TGTGTCTGGACCTCGGGATATCTCTACACCTTC. Translating gives CVWTSGYLYTF. Full variable domain (remainder filled in from reference TRBV30 and TRBJ1-2): SQTIHQWPATLVQPVGSPLSLECTVEGTSNPNLYWYRQAAGRGLQLLFYSVGIGQISSEVPQNLSASRPQDRQFILSSKKLLLSDSGFYLCVWTSGYLYTFGSGTRLTVV.

The gene calls are TRBV15 and TRBJ2-7, with TRBD1 as a possible D gene (8 bases). The germline V gene encodes CDR1 LNHNV and CDR2 YYDKDF (reference sequence). The CDR3 has 16 amino acids. Trimming cost V 0 bases and J 2 bases, with 14 bases left between them. The CDR3 DNA sequence: TGTGCCACCAGCAGAGAGGGAGGGACAGGTACCTACGAGCAGTACTTC. Protein: CATSREGGTGTYEQYF.

The chain is built from TRBV5-1 and TRBJ2-3, with 8 nucleotides matching TRBD2. Germline CDR1 reads SGHRS; CDR2 reads YFSETQ. J was trimmed by 9 bases and V by 4 bases; bases with no gene match: 7. The CDR3 length is 13 residues. The CDR3 loop reads CASSTGAGDTQYF. The CDR3 coding sequence is TGCGCCAGCAGCACGGGAGCGGGGGACACGCAGTATTTT.

This rearrangement joins TRBV7-2 to TRBJ2-3; 12 bases are shared with TRBD2. Germline V gene lookup returns CDR1 SGHTA and CDR2 FQGNSA. The junction had 9 bases not matched to a gene; V was cut back by 5 bases and J by 6 bases. The CDR3 loop spans 16 amino acids. CDR3: CASSLRLAGAGDTQYF. The CDR3 DNA reads TGTGCCAGCAGCCTTCGACTAGCGGGAGCGGGGGATACGCAGTATTTT.

This rearrangement joins TRBV25-1 to TRBJ2-5, with 7 bases matching TRBD1. With 6 bases clipped from V and 4 bases from J, the junction kept 5 bases outside the gene matches. The germline V gene encodes CDR1 MGHDK and CDR2 SYGVNS. The CDR3 loop spans 13 amino acids. CDR3 sequence reads: CASRPTGSETQYF. The CDR3 bases are TGTGCCAGCAGGCCGACAGGGTCAGAGACCCAGTACTTC.